This T cell receptor beta chain was found in a study of identical twins. Only a few counts were recorded for this clonotype. A single record per CDR3 protein comes from TCRdb applying MiXCR to the 5' RACE reads. The sample records about 660,000 distinct CDR3 sequences, 8.6% being singletons. The CDR3 loop spans 16 amino acids. V gave up 7 bases and J gave up 8 bases; unmatched junction bases: 14. Germline CDR1 MNHNS, CDR2 SASEGT. The same sample was also studied in work on yellow fever vaccine responses in identical twins.

Sequenced sample: PBMCs. The chain combines TRBV6-1 with TRBJ1-2, with TRBD1 matching 12 bases. This clonotype was obtained from a woman under 30 in good health. In nucleotides, the CDR3 is TGTGCCAGCACCCCCCCGGGACAGGGGGCAGGATGGGGCTACACCTTC. It yields the protein CASTPPGQGAGWGYTF.